This T cell receptor beta chain was obtained from a study of neurological immune-mediated disorders. V dropped 2 bases and J dropped 6; count of bases not matched to a gene: 6. Germline V gives CDR1 SQVTM, CDR2 ANQGSEA. CDR3 length: 14 amino acids. There are many counts of this clonotype. Healthy controls comprised blood bank volunteers in Maryland, USA. Unsorted libraries were derived from 2 million PBMCs stored at -80 C. With 10-nucleotide random UMIs, 5'RACE was used to make the cDNA. Over 190 million TCR-beta sequences from 15-18 subjects came out of each sequencing run. One entry per CDR3 protein results from TCRdb running MiXCR on the 5' RACE reads. Found here are tens of thousands of distinct CDR3 sequences, 15% to 20% of them singletons; the top ten hold 15%.

This TCR was recovered from a woman between 40 and 55 years old in good health. The chain joins TRBV29-1 to TRBJ1-1; 10 nucleotides agree with TRBD1. Sequences were obtained from PBMCs. CDR3 region: CSVEPGQGGAEAFF. CDR3 in DNA: TGCAGCGTTGAACCCGGACAGGGGGGCGCTGAAGCTTTCTTT.